This is a list of T cell receptor beta chains from one sample in a study of blood T cell repertoires in COVID-19. Measured with immunoSEQ multiplex PCR; TCRdb has only the in-frame clones, and not every one. The sample lists 350,000 to 500,000 clones, about 88% occurring once. The sample consisted of PBMCs or T cells enriched from blood (not recorded which). The receptors derive from a woman between 18 and 30 years old who had been exposed to COVID-19. Each CDR3 is given with its conserved first and last residue. D genes are given only for firm matches. The listing skips clone size in some rows; elsewhere it reads once, few, many or a size class.

cdr3_nt: TGTGCCAGCAGCCCCGGTGGGGCGGGAGCATCCTACAATGAGCAGTTCTTC
cdr3_aa: CASSPGGAGASYNEQFF
clone_size: NA
d_call: TRBD2
j_call: TRBJ2-1
v_call: TRBV11-3

cdr3_nt: TGTGCCAGCAGCCGGGACAGTCCAATGGCCCAGTACTTC
cdr3_aa: CASSRDSPMAQYF
clone_size: NA
d_call: TRBD1
j_call: TRBJ2-5
v_call: TRBV14

cdr3_nt: TGTGCCAGTGGGGGCGCGGGTCAGCCCCAGCATTTT
cdr3_aa: CASGGAGQPQHF
clone_size: NA
d_call: NA
j_call: TRBJ1-5
v_call: TRBV6-5

cdr3_nt: TGTGCCAGTAGTGCACCCCGACACAATCAGCCCCAGCATTTT
cdr3_aa: CASSAPRHNQPQHF
clone_size: NA
d_call: NA
j_call: TRBJ1-5
v_call: TRBV19

cdr3_nt: TGCAGTGCTAGTGAACGGGAGCGCCCTTACAATGAGCAGTTCTTC
cdr3_aa: CSASERERPYNEQFF
clone_size: NA
d_call: NA
j_call: TRBJ2-1
v_call: TRBV20-1

cdr3_nt: TGTGCCAGCAGCCCAATGGGGGCCATGAACACTGAAGCTTTCTTT
cdr3_aa: CASSPMGAMNTEAFF
clone_size: NA
d_call: NA
j_call: TRBJ1-1
v_call: TRBV7-2

cdr3_nt: TGTGCCAGCAGGCCACGCCCAGAACAGCCTTACGAGCAGTACTTC
cdr3_aa: CASRPRPEQPYEQYF
clone_size: NA
d_call: NA
j_call: TRBJ2-7
v_call: TRBV5-4

cdr3_nt: TGCGCCAGCACCCCATTTGTGGGGGCCGAGAACTATGGCTACACCTTC
cdr3_aa: CASTPFVGAENYGYTF
clone_size: NA
d_call: NA
j_call: TRBJ1-2
v_call: TRBV5-1

cdr3_nt: TGTGCCAGCAGCTGGGAGGAGGCCTGGGGAACCAAAAACATTCAGTACTTC
cdr3_aa: CASSWEEAWGTKNIQYF
clone_size: NA
d_call: NA
j_call: TRBJ2-4
v_call: TRBV5-5

cdr3_nt: TGTGCCAGTAGTATAATGCAGGGGAATCAGCCCCAGCATTTT
cdr3_aa: CASSIMQGNQPQHF
clone_size: NA
d_call: NA
j_call: TRBJ1-5
v_call: TRBV19

cdr3_nt: TGTGCCAGCAGCTCCAGCAGGTTTAATCAGCCCCAGCATTTT
cdr3_aa: CASSSSRFNQPQHF
clone_size: NA
d_call: NA
j_call: TRBJ1-5
v_call: TRBV7-2

cdr3_nt: TGTGCCAGCTCCTACAGGGGGACTTACGAGCAGTACTTC
cdr3_aa: CASSYRGTYEQYF
clone_size: NA
d_call: TRBD1
j_call: TRBJ2-7
v_call: TRBV19

cdr3_nt: TGTGCCAGCAGCTTAGGGGCAGGCACTAATGAAAAACTGTTTTTT
cdr3_aa: CASSLGAGTNEKLFF
clone_size: NA
d_call: NA
j_call: TRBJ1-4
v_call: TRBV7-2

cdr3_nt: TGTGCCAGCAGCGGGACTCTTCAAGAGACCCAGTACTTC
cdr3_aa: CASSGTLQETQYF
clone_size: NA
d_call: NA
j_call: TRBJ2-5
v_call: TRBV6-5

cdr3_nt: TGTGCCAGCAGTGAACTAGGGACAGGGTGGAGCACAGATACGCAGTATTTT
cdr3_aa: CASSELGTGWSTDTQYF
clone_size: once
d_call: TRBD1
j_call: TRBJ2-3
v_call: TRBV6-1

cdr3_nt: TGTGCCAGCAGTGAATATAGCGGACTAGCGGGAGGACTGAACACCGGGGAGCTGTTTTTT
cdr3_aa: CASSEYSGLAGGLNTGELFF
clone_size: NA
d_call: TRBD2
j_call: TRBJ2-2
v_call: TRBV6-1

cdr3_nt: TGTGCCAGCTCAATGGCGGGGGTCGGCACAGATACGCAGTATTTT
cdr3_aa: CASSMAGVGTDTQYF
clone_size: NA
d_call: TRBD2
j_call: TRBJ2-3
v_call: TRBV7-3

cdr3_nt: TGCGCCAGCAGAACAGGATTCGCTGAAGCTTTCTTT
cdr3_aa: CASRTGFAEAFF
clone_size: NA
d_call: NA
j_call: TRBJ1-1
v_call: TRBV5-1

cdr3_nt: TGCAGCGTTAGCGGGGGGGCAGGTGAGCAGTTCTTC
cdr3_aa: CSVSGGAGEQFF
clone_size: NA
d_call: TRBD2
j_call: TRBJ2-1
v_call: TRBV29-1

cdr3_nt: TGTGCCAGCAGCTTGGGACTAGCGGGAAATGAGCAGTTCTTC
cdr3_aa: CASSLGLAGNEQFF
clone_size: NA
d_call: TRBD2
j_call: TRBJ2-1
v_call: TRBV5-6

cdr3_nt: TGTGCCAGCAGCCAGACTAGCGGGGGGACTTCCTACAATGAGCAGTTCTTC
cdr3_aa: CASSQTSGGTSYNEQFF
clone_size: once
d_call: TRBD2
j_call: TRBJ2-1
v_call: TRBV11-3

cdr3_nt: TGTGCCACCAGTGACCGTAGCGGGGGCTCCTACAATGAGCAGTTCTTC
cdr3_aa: CATSDRSGGSYNEQFF
clone_size: NA
d_call: TRBD2
j_call: TRBJ2-1
v_call: TRBV24-1

cdr3_nt: TGTGCCAGCAGCTTCAGGGGGCTTCAAGAAAAACTGTTTTTT
cdr3_aa: CASSFRGLQEKLFF
clone_size: NA
d_call: TRBD1
j_call: TRBJ1-4
v_call: TRBV7-8

cdr3_nt: TGTGCCAGCAGCTTGAACCAGCGGGGGCCAAGGGGGGAGACCCAGTACTTC
cdr3_aa: CASSLNQRGPRGETQYF
clone_size: NA
d_call: TRBD2
j_call: TRBJ2-5
v_call: TRBV5-6